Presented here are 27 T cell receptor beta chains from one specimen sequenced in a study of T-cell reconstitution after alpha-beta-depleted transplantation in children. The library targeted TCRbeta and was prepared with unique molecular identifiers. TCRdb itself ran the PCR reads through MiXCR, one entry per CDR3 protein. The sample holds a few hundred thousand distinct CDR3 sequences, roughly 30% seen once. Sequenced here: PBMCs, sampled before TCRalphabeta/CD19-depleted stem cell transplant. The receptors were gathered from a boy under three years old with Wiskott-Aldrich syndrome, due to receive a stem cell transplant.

CDR3 DNA: TGCAGCGTTGAAGGACAGGCTACCTACGAGCAGTACTTC. Protein sequence: CSVEGQATYEQYF. The chain links TRBV29-1 to TRBJ2-7; TRBD1 might be the D (6 bases). The CDR3 extends over 13 amino acids. The V end lost 1 base, the J end lost 2 bases, and 9 bases lay between the germline ends. CDR1 and CDR2 (germline): SQVTM, ANQGSEA.

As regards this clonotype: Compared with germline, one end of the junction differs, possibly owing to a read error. CDR3: CASSRGRAISSGANGLTF. The CDR3 nucleotides are TGTGCCAGCAGCAGGGGGAGGGCTATAAGCTCTGGGGCCAACGGCCTGACTTTC. This chain uses TRBV7-1 with TRBJ2-6; possibly TRBD2 for D (7 bases). TRBV7-1 is known as an ORF, though its function is uncertain. The CDR3 loop spans 18 amino acids.

This CDR3 reads CSASRGGRETQYF. CDR3 in DNA: TGCAGTGCTAGCAGGGGGGGTCGTGAGACCCAGTACTTC. The genes are TRBV20-1 and TRBJ2-5, with D possibly called TRBD1 or TRBD2 (7 bases each). Germline V gene lookup returns CDR1 DFQATT and CDR2 SNEGSKA (reference sequence). Trimming removed 3 bases at V and 5 bases at J, with 13 bases between. This CDR3 comprises 13 residues.

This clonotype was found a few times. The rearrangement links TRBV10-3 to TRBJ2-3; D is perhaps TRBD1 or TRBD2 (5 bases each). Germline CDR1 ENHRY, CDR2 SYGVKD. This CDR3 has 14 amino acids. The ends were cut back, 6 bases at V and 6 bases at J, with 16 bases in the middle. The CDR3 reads CAIRRDPSWDTQYF. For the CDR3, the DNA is TGTGCCATCAGAAGGGACCCCTCCTGGGATACGCAGTATTTT.

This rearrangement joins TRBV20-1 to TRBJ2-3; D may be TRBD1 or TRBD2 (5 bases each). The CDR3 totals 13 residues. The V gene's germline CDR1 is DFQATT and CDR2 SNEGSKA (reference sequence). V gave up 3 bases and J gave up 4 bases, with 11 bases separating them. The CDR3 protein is CSASYVGADTQYF. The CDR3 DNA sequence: TGCAGTGCTAGTTACGTGGGGGCAGATACGCAGTATTTT.

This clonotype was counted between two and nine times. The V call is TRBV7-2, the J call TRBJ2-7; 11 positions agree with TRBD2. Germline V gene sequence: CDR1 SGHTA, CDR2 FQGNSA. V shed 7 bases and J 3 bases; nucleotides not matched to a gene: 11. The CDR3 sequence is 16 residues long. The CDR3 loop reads CASTAKAGTSGYEQYF. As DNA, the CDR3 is TGTGCCAGCACCGCTAAGGCCGGGACTAGCGGCTACGAGCAGTACTTC.

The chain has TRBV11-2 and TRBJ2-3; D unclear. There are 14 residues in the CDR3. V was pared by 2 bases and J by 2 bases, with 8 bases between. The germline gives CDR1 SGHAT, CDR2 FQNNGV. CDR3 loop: CASSLRIYTDTQYF. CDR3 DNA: TGTGCCAGCAGCTTAAGGATCTACACAGATACGCAGTATTTT.

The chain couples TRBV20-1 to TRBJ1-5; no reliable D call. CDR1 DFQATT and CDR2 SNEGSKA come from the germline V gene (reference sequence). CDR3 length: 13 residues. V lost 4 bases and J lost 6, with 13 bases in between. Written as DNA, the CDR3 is TGCAGTGCTAACCAGGTGGTGGGTCAGCCCCAGCATTTT. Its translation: CSANQVVGQPQHF.

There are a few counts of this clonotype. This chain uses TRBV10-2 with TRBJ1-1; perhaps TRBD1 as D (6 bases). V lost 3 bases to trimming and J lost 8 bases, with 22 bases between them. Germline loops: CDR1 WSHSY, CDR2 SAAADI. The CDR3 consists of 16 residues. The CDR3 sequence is CASSDARAVTRGEAFF. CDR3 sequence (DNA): TGCGCCAGCAGTGACGCCCGGGCAGTCACGAGGGGGGAAGCTTTCTTT.

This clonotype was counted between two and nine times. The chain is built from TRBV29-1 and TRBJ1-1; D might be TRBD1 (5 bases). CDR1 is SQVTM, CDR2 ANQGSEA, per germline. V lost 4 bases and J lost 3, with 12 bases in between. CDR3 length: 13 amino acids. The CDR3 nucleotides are TGCAGCGTTGGACAGAACAGCGACACTGAAGCTTTCTTT. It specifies CSVGQNSDTEAFF. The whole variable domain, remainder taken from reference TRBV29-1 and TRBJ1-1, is SAVISQKPSRDICQRGTSLTIQCQVDSQVTMMFWYRQQPGQSLTLIATANQGSEATYESGFVIDKFPISRPNLTFSTLTVSNMSPEDSSIYLCSVGQNSDTEAFFGQGTRLTVV.

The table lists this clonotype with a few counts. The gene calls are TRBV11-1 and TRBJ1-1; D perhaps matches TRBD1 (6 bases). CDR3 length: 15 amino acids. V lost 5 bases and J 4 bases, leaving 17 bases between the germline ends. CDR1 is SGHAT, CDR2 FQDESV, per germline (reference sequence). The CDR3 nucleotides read TGTGCCAGCAGCGCACCCAGGGGCGCCGGCACTGAAGCTTTCTTT. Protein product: CASSAPRGAGTEAFF.

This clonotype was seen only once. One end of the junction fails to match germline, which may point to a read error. The DNA of the CDR3 is TGTGCCAGCAGCTTAGGGCCTAGCGGGAGAGCCTACAATGCGCAGTTCTTC. Protein sequence: CASSLGPSGRAYNAQFF. V usage is TRBV7-2 and J usage is TRBJ2-1; 10 nucleotides agree with TRBD2. Germline V gene sequence: CDR1 SGHTA, CDR2 FQGNSA. The CDR3 runs to 17 residues.

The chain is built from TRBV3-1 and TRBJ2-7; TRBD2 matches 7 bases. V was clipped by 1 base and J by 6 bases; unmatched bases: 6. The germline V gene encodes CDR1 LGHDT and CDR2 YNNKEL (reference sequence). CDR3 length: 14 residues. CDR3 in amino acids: CASSQGLAASEQYF. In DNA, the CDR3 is TGTGCCAGCAGCCAAGGACTAGCTGCGTCCGAGCAGTACTTC.

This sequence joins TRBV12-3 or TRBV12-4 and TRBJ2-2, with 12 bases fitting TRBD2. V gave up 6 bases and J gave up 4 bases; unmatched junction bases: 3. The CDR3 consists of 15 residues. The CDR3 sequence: CASSRLAGATGELFF. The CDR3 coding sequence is TGTGCCAGCAGCAGACTAGCGGGAGCCACCGGGGAGCTGTTTTTT.

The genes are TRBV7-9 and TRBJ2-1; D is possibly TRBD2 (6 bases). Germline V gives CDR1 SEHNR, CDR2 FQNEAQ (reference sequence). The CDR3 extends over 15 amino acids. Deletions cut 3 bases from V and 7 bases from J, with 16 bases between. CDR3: CASSFVRGMGNEQFF. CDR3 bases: TGTGCCAGCAGCTTCGTGCGCGGGATGGGGAATGAGCAGTTCTTC.

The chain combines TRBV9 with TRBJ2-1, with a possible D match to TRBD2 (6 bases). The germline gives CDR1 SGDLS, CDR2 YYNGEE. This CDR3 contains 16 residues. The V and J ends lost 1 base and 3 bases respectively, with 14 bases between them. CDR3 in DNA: TGTGCCAGCAGCGTATTAGTTAGCGGCCTCTACAATGAGCAGTTCTTC. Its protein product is CASSVLVSGLYNEQFF.

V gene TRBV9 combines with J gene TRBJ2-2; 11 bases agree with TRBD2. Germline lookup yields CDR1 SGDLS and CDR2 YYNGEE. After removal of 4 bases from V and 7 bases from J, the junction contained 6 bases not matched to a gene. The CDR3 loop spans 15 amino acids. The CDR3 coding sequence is TGTGCCAGCAGCCCTGGGCTAGCGGGAGGCGGGGAGCTGTTTTTT. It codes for CASSPGLAGGGELFF.

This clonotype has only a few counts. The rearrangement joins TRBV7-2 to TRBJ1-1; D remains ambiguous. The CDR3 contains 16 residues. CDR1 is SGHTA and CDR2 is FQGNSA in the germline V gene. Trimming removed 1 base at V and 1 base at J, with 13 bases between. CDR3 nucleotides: TGTGCCAGCAGCTTAGGGACGGAATCCTGGAACACTGAAGCTTTCTTT. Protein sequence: CASSLGTESWNTEAFF.

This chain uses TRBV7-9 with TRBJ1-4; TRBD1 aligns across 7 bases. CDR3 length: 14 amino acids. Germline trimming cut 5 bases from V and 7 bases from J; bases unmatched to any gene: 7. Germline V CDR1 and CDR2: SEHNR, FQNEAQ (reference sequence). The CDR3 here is CASSHSRTGEKLFF. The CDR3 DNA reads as TGTGCCAGCAGCCATAGTCGGACAGGTGAAAAACTGTTTTTT.

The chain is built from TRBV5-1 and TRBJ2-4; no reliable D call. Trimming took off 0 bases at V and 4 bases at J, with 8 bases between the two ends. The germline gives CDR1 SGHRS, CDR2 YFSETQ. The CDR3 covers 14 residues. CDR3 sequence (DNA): TGCGCCAGCAGCTTGGGAGGCGGTAAAAACATTCAGTACTTC. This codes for CASSLGGGKNIQYF.

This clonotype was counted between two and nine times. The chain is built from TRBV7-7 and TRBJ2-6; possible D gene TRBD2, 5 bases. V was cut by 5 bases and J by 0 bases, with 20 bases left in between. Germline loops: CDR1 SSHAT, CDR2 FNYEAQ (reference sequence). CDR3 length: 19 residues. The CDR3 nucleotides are TGTGCCAGCAGCCATCGATTTGGTGGCACTAGCTCTGGGGCCAACGTCCTGACTTTC. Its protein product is CASSHRFGGTSSGANVLTF.

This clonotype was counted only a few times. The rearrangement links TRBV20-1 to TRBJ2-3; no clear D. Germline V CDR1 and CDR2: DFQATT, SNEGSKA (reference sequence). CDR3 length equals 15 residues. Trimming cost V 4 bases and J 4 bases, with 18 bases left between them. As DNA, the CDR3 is TGCAGTGCTAACCGACCAGTCGGAACAGCAGATACGCAGTATTTT. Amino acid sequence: CSANRPVGTADTQYF.

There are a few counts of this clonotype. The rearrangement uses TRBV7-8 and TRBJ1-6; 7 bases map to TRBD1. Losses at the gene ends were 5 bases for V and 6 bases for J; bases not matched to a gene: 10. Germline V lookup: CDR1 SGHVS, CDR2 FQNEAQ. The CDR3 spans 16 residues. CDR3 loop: CASSRGAGGTNSPLHF. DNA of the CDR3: TGTGCCAGCAGCCGGGGGGCAGGGGGAACTAATTCACCCCTCCACTTT.

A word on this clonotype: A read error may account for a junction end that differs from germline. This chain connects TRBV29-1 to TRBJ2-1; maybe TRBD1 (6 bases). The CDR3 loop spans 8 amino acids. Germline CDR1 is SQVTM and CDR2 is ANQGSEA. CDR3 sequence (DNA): TGCAGCGTTGACAGGGGACCCTTC. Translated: CSVDRGPF.

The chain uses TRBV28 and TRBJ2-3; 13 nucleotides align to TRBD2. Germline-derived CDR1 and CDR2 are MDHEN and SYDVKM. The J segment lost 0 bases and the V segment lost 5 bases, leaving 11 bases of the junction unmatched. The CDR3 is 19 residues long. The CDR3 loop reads CASSQPGLAGTVSTDTQYF. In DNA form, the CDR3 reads TGTGCCAGCAGTCAACCGGGACTAGCGGGAACCGTTAGCACAGATACGCAGTATTTT. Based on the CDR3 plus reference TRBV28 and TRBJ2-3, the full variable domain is DVKVTQSSRYLVKRTGEKVFLECVQDMDHENMFWYRQDPGLGLRLIYFSYDVKMKEKGDIPEGYSVSREKKERFSLILESASTNQTSMYLCASSQPGLAGTVSTDTQYFGPGTRLTVL.

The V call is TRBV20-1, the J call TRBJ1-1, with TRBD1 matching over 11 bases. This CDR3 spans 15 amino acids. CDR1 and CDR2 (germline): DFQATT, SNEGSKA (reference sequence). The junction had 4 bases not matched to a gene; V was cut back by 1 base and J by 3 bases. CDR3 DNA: TGCAGTGCTAGAGCCGGGACAGGGGGGGACACTGAAGCTTTCTTT. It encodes CSARAGTGGDTEAFF.

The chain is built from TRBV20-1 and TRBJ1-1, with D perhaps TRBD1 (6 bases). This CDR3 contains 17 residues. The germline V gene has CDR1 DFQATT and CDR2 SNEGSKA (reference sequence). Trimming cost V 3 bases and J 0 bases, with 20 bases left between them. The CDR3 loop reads CSASRGGRGVMNTEAFF. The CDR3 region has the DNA TGCAGTGCTAGCCGGGGGGGCAGGGGCGTTATGAACACTGAAGCTTTCTTT.